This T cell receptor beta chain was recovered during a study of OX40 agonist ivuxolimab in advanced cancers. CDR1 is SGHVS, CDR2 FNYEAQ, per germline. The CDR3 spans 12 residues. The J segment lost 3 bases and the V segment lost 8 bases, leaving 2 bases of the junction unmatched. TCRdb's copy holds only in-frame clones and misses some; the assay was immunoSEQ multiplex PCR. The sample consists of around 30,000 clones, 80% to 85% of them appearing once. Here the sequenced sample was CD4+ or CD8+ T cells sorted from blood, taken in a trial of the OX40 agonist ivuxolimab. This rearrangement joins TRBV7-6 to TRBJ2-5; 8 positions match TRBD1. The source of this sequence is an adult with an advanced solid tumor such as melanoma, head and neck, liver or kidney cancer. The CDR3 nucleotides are TGTGCCAGCGGACAGGGAAAAGAGACCCAGTACTTC. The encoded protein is CASGQGKETQYF.